Listed below are T cell receptor beta chains from one sample, sequenced in a study of blood T cell repertoires in COVID-19. Libraries were prepared by immunoSEQ multiplex PCR; TCRdb keeps only in-frame clonotypes and omits some of them. The sample includes approximately 190,000 clones, less than 85% of them seen just once. The source material was PBMCs or T cells enriched from blood (not recorded which). These TCRs come from a woman aged 60-70 years with acute COVID-19. Each CDR3 is given with its conserved first and last residue. Fields, in order: D gene, clone size, J gene, V gene, CDR3 length, CDR3 DNA, CDR3 protein. The D gene is left open where the match is weak. Size is omitted from some rows. Given values are once, few, many or a class for expanded clones.

>NA|NA|TRBJ1-1|TRBV7-2|13
TGTGCCAGCAGCTTAGTGTGGGGCCAGGAAGCTTTCTTT
CASSLVWGQEAFF
>NA|once|TRBJ1-5|TRBV10-1|13
TGCGCCAACCAGGGGCCTCATTCTCGGACCCAGCATTTT
CANQGPHSRTQHF
>NA|NA|TRBJ2-7|TRBV15|14
TGTGCCACCAGCAGAGGTGAGGGGAGGTACGAGCAGTACTTC
CATSRGEGRYEQYF
>TRBD2|NA|TRBJ2-3|TRBV7-9|13
TGTGCCGGGGAGCGGGGCTACACAGATACGCAGTATTTT
CAGERGYTDTQYF
>NA|NA|TRBJ1-4|TRBV27|15
TGTGCCAGCACCTTCAAGGCAGGTAGAAATGAAAAACTGTTTTTT
CASTFKAGRNEKLFF
>NA|few|TRBJ2-2|TRBV19|13
TGTGCCAGTAGTATAGAGGCCCCCGGGGAGCTGTTTTTT
CASSIEAPGELFF
>NA|NA|TRBJ2-1|TRBV5-1|13
TGCGCCAGCAGCTTGGTTAGCGGAGGCGAGCAGTTCTTC
CASSLVSGGEQFF
>NA|NA|TRBJ1-5|TRBV3-1/TRBV3-2|15
TGTGCCAGCAGCCAGCGGGGGACTTTTGATCAGCCCCAGCATTTT
CASSQRGTFDQPQHF
>TRBD1|NA|TRBJ1-2|TRBV2|15
TGTGCCAGCAGCGCCGTTGGAGGGGGCGCATGGGGCTACACCTTC
CASSAVGGGAWGYTF
>NA|few|TRBJ1-5|TRBV6-5|14
TGTGCCAGCAGCCTGGACAGTAGCAATCAGCCCCAGCATTTT
CASSLDSSNQPQHF
>NA|NA|TRBJ2-2|TRBV27|16
TGTGCCAGCAGCCACAACACAGGCTTGAACACCGGGGAGCTGTTTTTT
CASSHNTGLNTGELFF
>NA|once|TRBJ1-6|TRBV2|15
TGTGCCAGCAGTAATCCGGGACAAGATAATTCACCCCTCCACTTT
CASSNPGQDNSPLHF
>NA|NA|TRBJ2-7|TRBV24-1|16
TGTGCCACCCCGAAAGCAGGGGCCCGGATGTACTACGAGCAGTACTTC
CATPKAGARMYYEQYF
>TRBD1|once|TRBJ2-1|TRBV15|15
TGTGCCACCAGCATCGACAGGGCGTCCTACAATGAGCAGTTCTTC
CATSIDRASYNEQFF
>NA|NA|TRBJ1-6|TRBV28|15
TGTGCCAGCACCAGATCAGGGTTAAGTAATTCACCCCTCCACTTT
CASTRSGLSNSPLHF
>TRBD1|NA|TRBJ2-3|TRBV6-6|17
TGTGCCAGCAGTCGGGACAGACTCACACTCCGCACAGATACGCAGTATTTT
CASSRDRLTLRTDTQYF
>TRBD1|NA|TRBJ2-5|TRBV30|12
TGTGCCTTGGACAGGGGCCGAGAGACCCAGTACTTC
CALDRGRETQYF
>TRBD2|once|TRBJ2-3|TRBV18|17
TGTGCCAGCTCAGCGGGGACTAGCGGGAGTGGCTCAGATACGCAGTATTTT
CASSAGTSGSGSDTQYF
>NA|NA|TRBJ1-1|TRBV5-3|16
TGTGCCAGAAGCTTGGTGGCCGGAGGAGGGAACACTGAAGCTTTCTTT
CARSLVAGGGNTEAFF
>NA|NA|TRBJ1-1|TRBV4-2|14
TGTGCCAGCAGCCCTGGCTCGCAGAACACTGAAGCTTTCTTT
CASSPGSQNTEAFF
>TRBD2|NA|TRBJ2-3|TRBV9|20
TGTGCCAGCAGCGTAGTAGGACTAGCGGGAGTTCGGGCTAGCACAGATACGCAGTATTTT
CASSVVGLAGVRASTDTQYF
>TRBD1|NA|TRBJ1-1|TRBV19|12
TGTGCCAGTCAGAAACAGGGGGTCGAAGCTTTCTTT
CASQKQGVEAFF
>TRBD2|NA|TRBJ2-1|TRBV9|18
TGTGCCAGCAGCGTAGCTCAAGCTAGCGGGGGTATCTACAATGAGCAGTTCTTC
CASSVAQASGGIYNEQFF
>TRBD1|NA|TRBJ1-2|TRBV5-4|14
TGTGCCAGCAGCTTGTTGGACAGGGCTGATGGCTACACCTTC
CASSLLDRADGYTF
>NA|once|TRBJ1-6|TRBV7-6|16
TGTGCCAGCAGCTCCTCCAGGGTAACACGGAATTCACCCCTCCACTTT
CASSSSRVTRNSPLHF
>NA|NA|TRBJ1-2|TRBV5-8|16
TGTGCCAGCAGCTTGGGTACAGGGAAGGGAGACTATGGCTACACCTTC
CASSLGTGKGDYGYTF
>NA|NA|TRBJ2-1|TRBV4-2|14
TGTGCCAGCAGCCAAGAGGCTCGCACCAATGAGCAGTTCTTC
CASSQEARTNEQFF
>TRBD2|once|TRBJ2-5|TRBV5-6|18
TGTGCCAGCAGCTTTGGGAAGGGGAGCGGGGGTTTGGAAAAGACCCAGTACTTC
CASSFGKGSGGLEKTQYF
>TRBD1|NA|TRBJ2-1|TRBV6-5|14
TGTGCCAGCAGTTTAGACAGGGCGAGCAATGAGCAGTTCTTC
CASSLDRASNEQFF
>NA|once|TRBJ1-5|TRBV7-6|14
TGTGCCAGCAGCTTAGGGGGGGGCAATCAGCCCCAGCATTTT
CASSLGGGNQPQHF
>NA|few|TRBJ1-3|TRBV28|15
TGTGCCAGCAGGACACAGGGTACGTGGGGAAACACCATATATTTT
CASRTQGTWGNTIYF
>TRBD1|NA|TRBJ1-2|TRBV24-1|13
TGTGCCGTCCAGGGGGATACTAACTATGGCTACACCTTC
CAVQGDTNYGYTF
>TRBD1|many|TRBJ1-2|TRBV11-2|12
TGTGCCAGCAGCTTGAACAGGGGCGGCTACACCTTC
CASSLNRGGYTF
>NA|NA|TRBJ2-1|TRBV24-1|12
TGTGCCACCAGTGAGCGGGGAAGTGAGCAGTTCTTC
CATSERGSEQFF
>TRBD2|many|TRBJ2-1|TRBV19|18
TGTGCCAGTAGTCCGCTGGGACTAGCGGGAGGAGGGTGGGATGAGCAGTTCTTC
CASSPLGLAGGGWDEQFF
>NA|NA|TRBJ2-1|TRBV9|17
TGTGCCAGCAGCGTAGCTGGTAACGCCAGGGCTTACAATGAGCAGTTCTTC
CASSVAGNARAYNEQFF
>TRBD1|NA|TRBJ2-7|TRBV29-1|11
TGCAGCGGAACCAGGGGGCTTGAGCAGTACTTC
CSGTRGLEQYF
>NA|NA|TRBJ1-4|TRBV28|15
TGTGCCAGCAGCTATATTACGTCGGGGTCTGAAAAACTGTTTTTT
CASSYITSGSEKLFF
>TRBD1|NA|TRBJ2-7|TRBV3-1/TRBV3-2|14
TGTGCCAGCAGCCTCGGGACAGGGGGCTACGAGCAGTACTTC
CASSLGTGGYEQYF
>TRBD2|NA|TRBJ2-4|TRBV7-9|16
TGTGCCAGCAGCTTACCGAGGACTAGCGGGAAAAACATTCAGTACTTC
CASSLPRTSGKNIQYF
>NA|NA|TRBJ1-5|TRBV28|15
TGTGCCAGCAGTTTAATCCGGGACACTAATCAGCCCCAGCATTTT
CASSLIRDTNQPQHF
>NA|NA|TRBJ1-2|TRBV6-5|12
TGTGCCAGCACAAGCCGTAACTATGGCTACACCTTC
CASTSRNYGYTF
>NA|NA|TRBJ1-1|TRBV7-2|14
TGTGCCAGCACCACCGGGACACCGACCCTTGAAGCTTTCTTT
CASTTGTPTLEAFF
>NA|NA|TRBJ1-1|TRBV27|14
TGTGCCAGCAGTTTCGCGGGGGGGAACACTGAAGCTTTCTTT
CASSFAGGNTEAFF
>NA|NA|TRBJ1-4|TRBV13|15
TGTGCCAGCAGCCAACGGACAGAGCCCACCAGGAAACTGTTTTTT
CASSQRTEPTRKLFF
>NA|NA|TRBJ2-5|TRBV11-2|15
TGTGCCAGCAGCTTAGAGCACACTAGCTTCGAGACCCAGTACTTC
CASSLEHTSFETQYF
>TRBD1|NA|TRBJ2-7|TRBV5-1|19
TGCGCCAGCAGCTTTACCGGGACAGGGGGCCTTCTCGGGGTGGGCGAGCAGTACTTC
CASSFTGTGGLLGVGEQYF
>NA|many|TRBJ1-2|TRBV9|12
TGTGCCAGCAGCGCGACCCGGGATGGCTACACCTTC
CASSATRDGYTF
>TRBD1|once|TRBJ1-3|TRBV5-1|15
TGCGCCAGCAGCTCGAGACAGGGGTCTGGAAACACCATATATTTT
CASSSRQGSGNTIYF
>TRBD2|NA|TRBJ2-5|TRBV6-2/TRBV6-3|13
TGTGCCAGCAGCGGGGGGGCCGGAGAGACCCAGTACTTC
CASSGGAGETQYF
>TRBD2|NA|TRBJ2-1|TRBV5-1|18
TGCGCCAGCAGCTTCGGGCACCCTACTAGCGGCCTATACAATGAGCAGTTCTTC
CASSFGHPTSGLYNEQFF
>NA|NA|TRBJ2-5|TRBV10-3|15
TGTGCCATCAGTGAGTCGGCTAGTCCCCAAGAGACCCAGTACTTC
CAISESASPQETQYF
>NA|NA|TRBJ1-5|TRBV21-1|14
TGTGCCAGCAGCAAAGAACAGTTCGGTCTGATTAGGCATTTT
CASSKEQFGLIRHF
>TRBD1|NA|TRBJ1-2|TRBV6-5|14
TGTGCCAGCAGTTACTCTACAGGGGCTCCTGGCTACACCTTC
CASSYSTGAPGYTF
>TRBD1|NA|TRBJ1-1|TRBV7-2|15
TGTGCCAGCAGCTTAGTTGGGCAGGGGGCCACTGAAGCTTTCTTT
CASSLVGQGATEAFF
>NA|NA|TRBJ1-3|TRBV5-1|16
TGCGCCAGCAGTACTGTTCCTACCTCCCCTGGAAACACCATATATTTT
CASSTVPTSPGNTIYF
>TRBD1|NA|TRBJ1-6|TRBV5-1|14
TGCGCCAGCAGCCTAGGACAGGGGGCCACTTCTCCCCACTTT
CASSLGQGATSPHF
>TRBD2|NA|TRBJ2-1|TRBV5-1|16
TGCGCCAGCAGCCCCACTGGGACCGGGAGGGTGAATGAGCAGTTCTTC
CASSPTGTGRVNEQFF
>NA|NA|TRBJ2-2|TRBV18|15
TGTGCCAGCTCACTTCCAGGGGTAAACACCGGGGAGCTGTTTTTT
CASSLPGVNTGELFF
>NA|NA|TRBJ2-5|TRBV30|13
TGTGCCTGGAGCGTCTGGTCCTCATCGGCCCAGTACTTC
CAWSVWSSSAQYF